The next 7 T cell receptor beta chains were all read from a single sample in a study of cytomegalovirus exposure and HLA in healthy donors (dated by TCRdb to about 2017). Preparation of the library involved the immunoSEQ multiplex PCR assay. The multiplex PCR relied on a mix of 60 forward primers for TCR Vbeta segments and 13 reverse primers for TCR Jbeta segments. This is the immuneACCESS table as TCRdb keeps it, with only in-frame sequences that have V and J called. A part of the clones is gone; compared with another copy, unresolved V genes explain less than half, and the rest is unexplained. Present in this sample are approximately 190,000 clones, about four fifths of which were seen just once. The top ten clonotypes cover about 2.6% of the sample. Source material: PBMCs. These receptors all come from a woman aged 45-60 years in good health and CMV-seropositive.

The chain links TRBV21-1 to TRBJ2-2; TRBD2 is taken as the D call from the table, unchecked against the DNA. TRBV21-1 is assigned pseudogene status. The CDR3 runs 17 residues. The CDR3 sequence is CASSKVSSGGTTGELFF. CDR3 nucleotide sequence: TGTGCCAGCAGCAAAGTCTCTAGCGGGGGGACTACCGGGGAGCTGTTTTTT.

The CDR3 loop is CSVGGTRGTEAFF. DNA of the CDR3: TGCAGCGTTGGGGGTACGAGGGGGACTGAAGCTTTCTTT. This sequence joins TRBV29-1 and TRBJ1-1; tentative D call: TRBD1 (6 bases). This CDR3 is 13 amino acids long. The V gene's germline CDR1 is SQVTM and CDR2 ANQGSEA. The V end lost 4 bases, the J end lost 5 bases, and 14 bases lay between the germline ends.

This clone was seen a handful of times. The rearrangement uses TRBV19 and TRBJ2-7; D might be TRBD1 (6 bases). Germline CDR1 is LNHDA and CDR2 is SQIVND (reference sequence). Trimming pared 6 bases from V and 1 base from J, leaving 13 bases between. The CDR3 has 14 residues. The CDR3 protein is CASSSRDTSYEQYF. For the CDR3, the DNA is TGTGCCAGTAGCTCCCGGGACACATCCTACGAGCAGTACTTC. The full variable domain, its missing parts supplied by reference TRBV19 and TRBJ2-7, is DGGITQSPKYLFRKEGQNVTLSCEQNLNHDAMYWYRQDPGQGLRLIYYSQIVNDFQKGDIAEGYSVSREKKESFPLTVTSAQKNPTAFYLCASSSRDTSYEQYFGPGTRLTVT.

The chain employs TRBV5-4 and TRBJ2-3; D not resolved. Germline-derived CDR1 and CDR2 are SGHNT and YYREEE (reference sequence). This CDR3 region has 13 residues. V was shortened by 4 bases and J by 1 base, with 7 bases between the two germline ends. In DNA, the CDR3 is TGTGCCAGCAGCCCGGTCGGCACAGATACGCAGTATTTT. The encoded protein is CASSPVGTDTQYF. Full variable domain (missing parts from reference TRBV5-4 and TRBJ2-3): ETGVTQSPTHLIKTRGQQVTLRCSSQSGHNTVSWYQQALGQGPQFIFQYYREEENGRGNFPPRFSGLQFPNYSSELNVNALELDDSALYLCASSPVGTDTQYFGPGTRLTVL.

The chain uses TRBV21-1 and TRBJ2-5; the D segment call TRBD2 is taken from the table without a DNA check. TRBV21-1 is given as a pseudogene. The CDR3 length is 16 residues. The CDR3 is CASSPKLAGGEETQYF. CDR3 nucleotides: TGTGCCAGCAGCCCGAAGCTAGCGGGGGGGGAAGAGACCCAGTACTTC.

This sequence joins TRBV7-8 and TRBJ2-7; D is possibly TRBD1 (5 bases). V was pared by 5 bases and J by 2 bases, with 10 bases between. Germline CDR1 is SGHVS and CDR2 is FQNEAQ. The CDR3 consists of 13 residues. The CDR3 loop is CASSEGAAYEQYF. CDR3 sequence (DNA): TGTGCCAGCAGCGAAGGGGCAGCCTACGAGCAGTACTTC.

This clone was detected only a few times. The V call is TRBV28, the J call TRBJ1-1; 7 bases align to TRBD1. Germline V gives CDR1 MDHEN, CDR2 SYDVKM. This CDR3 is 16 amino acids long. Trimming at V came to 4 bases and at J to 1 base, leaving 9 bases not matched to a gene. CDR3 loop: CASSYERQGPNTEAFF. The CDR3 DNA reads as TGTGCCAGCAGTTACGAGCGACAGGGACCGAACACTGAAGCTTTCTTT.